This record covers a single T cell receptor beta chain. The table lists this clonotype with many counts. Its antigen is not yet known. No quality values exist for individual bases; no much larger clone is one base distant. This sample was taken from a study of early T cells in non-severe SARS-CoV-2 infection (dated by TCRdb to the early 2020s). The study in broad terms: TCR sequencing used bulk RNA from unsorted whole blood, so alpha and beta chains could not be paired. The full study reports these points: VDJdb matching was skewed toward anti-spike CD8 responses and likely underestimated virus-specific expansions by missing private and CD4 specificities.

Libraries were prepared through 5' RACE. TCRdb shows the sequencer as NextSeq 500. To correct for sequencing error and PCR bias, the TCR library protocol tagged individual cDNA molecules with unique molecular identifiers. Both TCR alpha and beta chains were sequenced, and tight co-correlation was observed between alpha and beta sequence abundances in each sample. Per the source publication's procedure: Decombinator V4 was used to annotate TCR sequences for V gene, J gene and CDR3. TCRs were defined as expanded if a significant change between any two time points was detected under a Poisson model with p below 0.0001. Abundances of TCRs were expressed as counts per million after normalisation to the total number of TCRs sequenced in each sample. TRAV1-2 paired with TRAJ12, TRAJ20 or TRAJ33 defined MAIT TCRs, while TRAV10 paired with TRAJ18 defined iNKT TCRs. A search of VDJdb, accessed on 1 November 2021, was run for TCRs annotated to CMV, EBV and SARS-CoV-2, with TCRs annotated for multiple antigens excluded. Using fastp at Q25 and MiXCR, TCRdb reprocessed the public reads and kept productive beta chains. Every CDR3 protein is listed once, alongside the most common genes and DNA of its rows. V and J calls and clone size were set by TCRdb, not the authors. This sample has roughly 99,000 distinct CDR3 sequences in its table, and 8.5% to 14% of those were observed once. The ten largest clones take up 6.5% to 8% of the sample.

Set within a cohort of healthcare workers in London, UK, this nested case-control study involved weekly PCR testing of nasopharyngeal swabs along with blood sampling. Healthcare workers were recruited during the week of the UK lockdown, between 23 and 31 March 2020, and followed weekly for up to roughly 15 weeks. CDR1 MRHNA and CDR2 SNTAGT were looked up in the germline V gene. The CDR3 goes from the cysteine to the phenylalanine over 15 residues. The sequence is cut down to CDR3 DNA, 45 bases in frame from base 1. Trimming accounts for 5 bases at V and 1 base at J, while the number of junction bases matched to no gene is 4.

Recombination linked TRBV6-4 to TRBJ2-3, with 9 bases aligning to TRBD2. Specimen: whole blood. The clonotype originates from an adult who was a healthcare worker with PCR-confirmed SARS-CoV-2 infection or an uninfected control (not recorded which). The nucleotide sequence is TGTGCCAGCAGTCCCTTAGCGGGAGGCACAGATACGCAGTATTTT. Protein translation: CASSPLAGGTDTQYF.